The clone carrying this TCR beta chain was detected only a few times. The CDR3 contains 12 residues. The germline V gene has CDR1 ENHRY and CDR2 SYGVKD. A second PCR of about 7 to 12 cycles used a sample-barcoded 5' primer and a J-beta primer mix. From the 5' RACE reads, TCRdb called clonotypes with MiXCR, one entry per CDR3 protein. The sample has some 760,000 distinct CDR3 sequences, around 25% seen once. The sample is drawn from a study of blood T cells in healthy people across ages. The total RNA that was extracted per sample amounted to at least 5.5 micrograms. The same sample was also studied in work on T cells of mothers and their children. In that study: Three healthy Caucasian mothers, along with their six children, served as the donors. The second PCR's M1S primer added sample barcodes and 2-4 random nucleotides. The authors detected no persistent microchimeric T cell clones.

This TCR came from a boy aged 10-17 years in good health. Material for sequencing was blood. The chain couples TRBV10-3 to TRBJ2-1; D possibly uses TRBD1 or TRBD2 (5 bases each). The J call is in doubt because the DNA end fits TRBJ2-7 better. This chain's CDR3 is CASGNEGLEQYF. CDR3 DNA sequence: TGTGCCTCCGGAAATGAGGGGCTCGAGCAGTACTTC.